A single sample gave rise to the 29 T cell receptor beta chains below, sequenced in a study of somatic mutations in cytotoxic T cells in rheumatoid arthritis. The data were produced by immunoSEQ multiplex PCR, yet TCRdb's version contains in-frame clones alone and is incomplete. The sample lists approximately 9,700 clones, over 80% occurring once. The material sequenced was CD8+ T cells sorted from blood. These receptors were taken from an adult with rheumatoid arthritis.

The J gene is TRBJ1-2, the V gene TRBV9; D unclear. The germline V and J ends were trimmed by 2 bases and 3 bases, with 14 bases remaining between them. CDR3 size: 15 residues. The germline V gene encodes CDR1 SGDLS and CDR2 YYNGEE. In DNA, the CDR3 is TGTGCCAGCAGCGTCTACCCTCAGGCCCACTATGGCTACACCTTC. Protein: CASSVYPQAHYGYTF.

V usage is TRBV27 and J usage is TRBJ1-2, with D perhaps matching TRBD1 (5 bases). The germline V gene encodes CDR1 MNHEY and CDR2 SMNVEV (reference sequence). The CDR3 totals 14 residues. V lost 5 bases, J lost 3 bases, and 13 bases lay in between. Here the CDR3 DNA reads TGTGCCAGCAGTCTCTTTCAGGGCTACTATGGCTACACCTTC. Translation gives CASSLFQGYYGYTF.

CDR3 in DNA: TGTGCCAGCAGCTCTAGCGGGGGGCTAACAGATACGCAGTATTTT. It specifies CASSSSGGLTDTQYF. V is TRBV6-4 and J is TRBJ2-3; 11 nucleotides line up with TRBD2. CDR1 is MRHNA, CDR2 SNTAGT, per germline. CDR3 length: 15 amino acids. With 6 bases clipped from V and 3 bases from J, the junction kept 5 bases outside the gene matches.

The chain has TRBV2 and TRBJ2-7; D may be TRBD1 (5 bases). V dropped 8 bases and J dropped 3 bases, with 17 bases sitting between them. The CDR3 spans 14 residues. Germline CDR1 reads SNHLY; CDR2 reads FYNNEI. In nucleotides, the CDR3 is TGTGCCAGCCGCATGGGGTCAGGGAACTACGAGCAGTACTTC. Protein sequence: CASRMGSGNYEQYF.

This chain joins TRBV7-9 and TRBJ2-1; D might be TRBD1 (5 bases). The V and J ends lost 3 bases and 8 bases respectively, with 11 bases between them. This CDR3 has 13 residues. Germline CDR1 and CDR2: SEHNR and FQNEAQ (reference sequence). The CDR3 region has the DNA TGTGCCAGCAGCTTTCAGGGCATCGATGAGCAGTTCTTC. Protein sequence: CASSFQGIDEQFF.

V gene TRBV4-1 combines with J gene TRBJ2-1; 9 bases agree with TRBD1. The J segment lost 6 bases and the V segment lost 0 bases, leaving 12 bases of the junction unmatched. In germline, CDR1 is MGHRA, CDR2 YSYEKL. This CDR3 spans 18 amino acids. The CDR3 bases are TGCGCCAGCAGCCAAGAGCGTAGGGGGACAGGGTTTCTCAATGAGCAGTTCTTC. Translated: CASSQERRGTGFLNEQFF.

The gene calls are TRBV5-4 and TRBJ1-1, with 8 positions matching TRBD1. The V segment lost 2 bases and the J segment 8 bases; nucleotides outside the gene matches: 2. This CDR3 is 12 amino acids long. Germline V gives CDR1 SGHNT, CDR2 YYREEE (reference sequence). The CDR3 protein is CASSFGQGEAFF. The CDR3 bases are TGTGCCAGCAGCTTCGGACAGGGAGAAGCTTTCTTT.

The chain joins TRBV9 to TRBJ2-3, with D unresolved. The V gene lost 2 bases and the J gene lost 0 bases, with 7 bases spanning the gap. The CDR3 runs 14 residues. Looked up from germline, CDR1 is SGDLS and CDR2 is YYNGEE. The CDR3 loop is CASSVGSSTDTQYF. DNA of the CDR3: TGTGCCAGCAGCGTGGGCTCTAGCACAGATACGCAGTATTTT.

The rearrangement links TRBV15 to TRBJ2-1, with 8 bases aligning to TRBD2. The CDR3 is 15 residues long. Per the germline V gene, CDR1 is LNHNV and CDR2 is YYDKDF (reference sequence). V was pared by 4 bases and J by 0 bases, with 2 bases of the junction left unmatched. CDR3 sequence (DNA): TGTGCCACCAGCACGGGACTAGACTCCTACAATGAGCAGTTCTTC. Its translation: CATSTGLDSYNEQFF.

The chain has TRBV5-6 and TRBJ1-2; D not resolved. The CDR3 is made up of 14 amino acids. Germline V gene sequence: CDR1 SGHDT, CDR2 YYEEEE. V was pared by 1 base and J by 7 bases, with 14 bases between. The CDR3: CASSLFWGLRGYTF. The CDR3 DNA is TGTGCCAGCAGCTTGTTCTGGGGTTTGCGTGGCTACACCTTC.

The rearrangement joins TRBV9 to TRBJ2-4; TRBD2 might be the D (6 bases). The CDR3 has 15 amino acids. V was shortened by 2 bases and J by 2 bases, with 11 bases between the two germline ends. CDR1 and CDR2 from the germline V gene are SGDLS and YYNGEE. CDR3 loop: CASSVGGLSKNIQYF. The CDR3 nucleotides read TGTGCCAGCAGCGTGGGGGGTTTGTCCAAAAACATTCAGTACTTC.

CDR3 in DNA: TGTGCCAGCAGCTTAGCTTGGGCAGGCAACACTGAAGCTTTCTTT. It is translated as CASSLAWAGNTEAFF. V gene TRBV11-2 combines with J gene TRBJ1-1; no reliable D call. The CDR3 contains 15 residues. The germline CDR1 and CDR2 sequences are SGHAT and FQNNGV. V was pared by 1 base and J by 2 bases, with 11 bases between.

V gene TRBV5-6 combines with J gene TRBJ1-2; unclear D gene. In germline, CDR1 is SGHDT, CDR2 YYEEEE. Trimming removed 2 bases from V and 8 bases from J, with 7 bases in between. This CDR3 spans 11 amino acids. The CDR3 sequence is CASSFLSGYTF. DNA for the CDR3: TGTGCCAGCAGCTTCCTTTCGGGCTACACCTTC.

The chain is built from TRBV19 and TRBJ1-2; 8 bases are shared with TRBD1. This CDR3 is built from 15 residues. Germline CDR1 is LNHDA and CDR2 is SQIVND (reference sequence). V gave up 2 bases and J gave up 8 bases; unmatched junction bases: 10. This chain's CDR3 is CASSINGQGALGYTF. As DNA, the CDR3 is TGTGCCAGTAGTATAAATGGGCAGGGGGCACTCGGCTACACCTTC.

The rearrangement links TRBV28 to TRBJ2-1, with D perhaps matching TRBD1 (6 bases). The CDR3 consists of 17 residues. Germline values: CDR1 MDHEN, CDR2 SYDVKM. The V end lost 0 bases, the J end lost 5 bases, and 17 bases lay between the germline ends. The CDR3 here is CASSLWRDKGGHNEQFF. DNA for the CDR3: TGTGCCAGCAGTTTATGGAGGGACAAAGGCGGTCACAATGAGCAGTTCTTC.

V usage is TRBV14 and J usage is TRBJ1-1; D remains ambiguous. V shed 1 base and J shed 1 base, with 22 bases lying between them. The CDR3 is made up of 19 amino acids. Germline CDR1 is SGHDN and CDR2 is FVKESK. CDR3 region: CASSQVARVSSSRNTEAFF. CDR3 DNA sequence: TGTGCCAGCAGCCAAGTCGCGAGGGTTAGTTCATCGAGGAACACTGAAGCTTTCTTT.

The V gene is TRBV10-3, the J gene TRBJ2-7; D perhaps matches TRBD1 (6 bases). CDR3 size: 14 residues. Germline CDR1 is ENHRY and CDR2 is SYGVKD. Deletions cut 2 bases from V and 2 bases from J, with 10 bases between. For the CDR3, the DNA is TGTGCCATCAGTGAGCCGGACAGAACCTACGAGCAGTACTTC. Its translation: CAISEPDRTYEQYF.

The chain is built from TRBV6-6 and TRBJ2-2; D not certain. V was pared by 0 bases and J by 2 bases, with 10 bases between. The CDR3 is 16 amino acids. CDR1 is MNHNY and CDR2 is SVGAGI in the germline V gene (reference sequence). DNA for the CDR3: TGTGCCAGCAGTTACTCTCGGGTGGCCAACACCGGGGAGCTGTTTTTT. Translating gives CASSYSRVANTGELFF.

The chain combines TRBV28 with TRBJ2-2, with 8 bases aligning to TRBD1. Trimming removed 5 bases from V and 6 bases from J; junction bases left unmatched: 8. The CDR3 spans 15 residues. The V gene's germline CDR1 is MDHEN and CDR2 SYDVKM. CDR3 loop: CASSPRQGKAGELFF. In DNA form, the CDR3 reads TGTGCCAGCAGTCCCCGACAGGGGAAGGCCGGGGAGCTGTTTTTT.

The chain employs TRBV2 and TRBJ1-5; 9 nucleotides agree with TRBD1. This CDR3 is built from 14 residues. The ends lost 6 bases at V and 7 bases at J; junction bases unmatched: 7. Looked up from germline, CDR1 is SNHLY and CDR2 is FYNNEI. In DNA, the CDR3 is TGTGCCAGCAGGCAACAGGGGGCCCAGCAGCCCCAGCATTTT. Protein sequence: CASRQQGAQQPQHF.

V is TRBV19 and J is TRBJ1-1, with no clear D. Germline lookup yields CDR1 LNHDA and CDR2 SQIVND (reference sequence). The V end was cut by 5 bases, the J end by 2 bases, with 6 bases between. The CDR3 runs 12 residues. The DNA of the CDR3 is TGTGCCAGTAGTCCCCTAAACACTGAAGCTTTCTTT. Its protein product is CASSPLNTEAFF.

The rearrangement joins TRBV5-1 to TRBJ2-3; 7 nucleotides align to TRBD1. The CDR3 is made up of 16 amino acids. CDR1 and CDR2 (germline): SGHRS, YFSETQ. V was clipped by 2 bases and J by 2 bases; unmatched bases: 8. The CDR3 loop is CASSFEQGDFTDTQYF. The CDR3 region has the DNA TGCGCCAGCAGCTTCGAGCAGGGGGATTTCACAGATACGCAGTATTTT. The variable domain in full, with the rest retrieved from reference TRBV5-1 and TRBJ2-3, is KAGVTQTPRYLIKTRGQQVTLSCSPISGHRSVSWYQQTPGQGLQFLFEYFSETQRNKGNFPGRFSGRQFSNSRSEMNVSTLELGDSALYLCASSFEQGDFTDTQYFGPGTRLTVL.

The chain recombines TRBV7-9 with TRBJ2-7, with D hard to call. Per germline, CDR1 SEHNR and CDR2 FQNEAQ (reference sequence). The CDR3 has 15 amino acids. V was pared by 6 bases and J by 2 bases, with 17 bases between. The CDR3, as DNA: TGTGCCAGCAGTTCCAGCCCTGCTCCTACCTACGAGCAGTACTTC. It codes for CASSSSPAPTYEQYF.

V is TRBV18 and J is TRBJ2-7, with 10 bases identical to TRBD2. The V segment lost 2 bases and the J segment 3 bases; nucleotides outside the gene matches: 1. CDR1 KGHSH and CDR2 LQKENI come from the germline V gene. The CDR3 runs to 14 residues. CDR3 in DNA: TGTGCCAGCTCACCAGAGCGGGGGGGCTACGAGCAGTACTTC. It is translated as CASSPERGGYEQYF. Combining the CDR3 with reference TRBV18 and TRBJ2-7 gives the whole variable domain NAGVMQNPRHLVRRRGQEARLRCSPMKGHSHVYWYRQLPEEGLKFMVYLQKENIIDESGMPKERFSAEFPKEGPSILRIQQVVRGDSAAYFCASSPERGGYEQYFGPGTRLTVT.

The V call is TRBV25-1, the J call TRBJ1-2; the D gene is possibly TRBD1 (6 bases). The CDR3 is 14 residues long. CDR1 and CDR2 (germline): MGHDK, SYGVNS. V was shortened by 9 bases and J by 3 bases, with 17 bases between the two germline ends. The CDR3: CASRDTGKHYGYTF. The CDR3 bases are TGTGCCAGTAGAGATACAGGGAAACACTATGGCTACACCTTC.

DNA for the CDR3: TGTGCCAGCGGTAAATTGTCTGAAGCTTTCTTT. The encoded protein is CASGKLSEAFF. The chain employs TRBV27 and TRBJ1-1; no clear D gene. This CDR3 spans 11 amino acids. V was clipped by 8 bases and J by 6 bases, with 10 bases between them. Germline V gene data show CDR1 as MNHEY and CDR2 as SMNVEV (reference sequence).

CDR3 loop: CASSPTPGQNYEQYF. CDR3 DNA: TGTGCCAGCAGCCCCACGCCGGGACAGAACTACGAGCAGTACTTC. V usage is TRBV7-6 and J usage is TRBJ2-7; 7 positions match TRBD1. J was trimmed by 3 bases and V by 5 bases; bases with no gene match: 10. The CDR3 runs 15 residues. From germline, CDR1 is SGHVS and CDR2 FNYEAQ. Variable domain in full (rest from reference TRBV7-6 and TRBJ2-7): GAGVSQSPRYKVTKRGQDVALRCDPISGHVSLYWYRQALGQGPEFLTYFNYEAQQDKSGLPNDRFSAERPEGSISTLTIQRTEQRDSAMYRCASSPTPGQNYEQYFGPGTRLTVT.

This chain joins TRBV5-1 and TRBJ2-1, with D perhaps TRBD1 (5 bases). CDR3 length: 16 amino acids. V lost 2 bases and J 0 bases, leaving 12 bases between the germline ends. Germline CDR1 SGHRS, CDR2 YFSETQ. The CDR3 is CASSLFDSSSYNEQFF. CDR3 nucleotide sequence: TGCGCCAGCAGCTTATTTGACAGTAGCTCCTACAATGAGCAGTTCTTC.

A single count supports this clone. The V call is TRBV27, the J call TRBJ2-7, with 11 bases fitting TRBD2. J was trimmed by 5 bases and V by 1 base; bases with no gene match: 13. The germline CDR1 and CDR2 sequences are MNHEY and SMNVEV (reference sequence). The CDR3 is made up of 18 amino acids. The CDR3 DNA is TGTGCCAGCAGTTTATATAGTCTAGCGGGGGGTATTATCCACGAGCAGTACTTC. Its protein product is CASSLYSLAGGIIHEQYF.